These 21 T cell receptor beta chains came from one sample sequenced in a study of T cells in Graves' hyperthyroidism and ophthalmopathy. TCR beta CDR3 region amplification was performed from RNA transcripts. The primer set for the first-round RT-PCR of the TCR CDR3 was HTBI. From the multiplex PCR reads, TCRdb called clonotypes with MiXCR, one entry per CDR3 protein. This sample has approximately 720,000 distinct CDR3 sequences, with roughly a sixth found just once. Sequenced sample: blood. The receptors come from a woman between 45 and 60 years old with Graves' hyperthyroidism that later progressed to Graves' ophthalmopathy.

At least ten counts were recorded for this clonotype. CDR3 in amino acids: CSASRLAGGRETQYF. In DNA, the CDR3 is TGCAGTGCTAGCCGACTAGCGGGGGGGAGAGAGACCCAGTACTTC. The J gene is TRBJ2-5, the V gene TRBV20-1, with TRBD2 identical over 14 bases. This CDR3 contains 15 residues. The V and J ends lost 3 bases and 4 bases, in that order; junction bases with no gene match: 4. Germline lookup yields CDR1 DFQATT and CDR2 SNEGSKA (reference sequence).

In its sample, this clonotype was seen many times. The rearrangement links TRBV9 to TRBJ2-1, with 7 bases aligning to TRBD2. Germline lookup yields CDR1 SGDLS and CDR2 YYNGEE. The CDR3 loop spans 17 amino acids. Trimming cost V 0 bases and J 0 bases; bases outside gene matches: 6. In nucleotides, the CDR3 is TGTGCCAGCAGCGTAGTGCCAGCGGGGAGCTCCTACAATGAGCAGTTCTTC. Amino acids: CASSVVPAGSSYNEQFF.

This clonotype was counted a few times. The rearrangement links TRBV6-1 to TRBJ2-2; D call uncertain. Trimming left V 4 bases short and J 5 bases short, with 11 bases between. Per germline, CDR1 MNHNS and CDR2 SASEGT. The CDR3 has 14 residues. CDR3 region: CASSVFQGTGELFF. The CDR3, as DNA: TGTGCCAGCAGTGTTTTCCAAGGGACCGGGGAGCTGTTTTTT.

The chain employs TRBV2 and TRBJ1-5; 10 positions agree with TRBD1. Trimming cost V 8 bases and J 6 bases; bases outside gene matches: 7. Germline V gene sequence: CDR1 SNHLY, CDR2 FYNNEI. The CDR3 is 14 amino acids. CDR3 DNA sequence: TGTGCCAGCCGACAGGGGGCCTCATCTCAGCCCCAGCATTTT. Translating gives CASRQGASSQPQHF.

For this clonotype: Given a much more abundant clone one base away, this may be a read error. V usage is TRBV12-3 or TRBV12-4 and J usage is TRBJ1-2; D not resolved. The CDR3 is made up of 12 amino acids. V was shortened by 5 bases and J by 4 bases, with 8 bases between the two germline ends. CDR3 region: CASSGRIYGYTF. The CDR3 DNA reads TGTGCCAGCAGTGGACGGATCTATGGCTACACCTTC.

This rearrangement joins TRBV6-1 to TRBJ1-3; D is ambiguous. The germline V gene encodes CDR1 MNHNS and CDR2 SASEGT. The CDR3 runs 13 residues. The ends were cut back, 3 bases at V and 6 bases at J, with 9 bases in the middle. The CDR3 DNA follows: TGTGCCAGCAGTGAGAGACACCTAAACACCATATATTTT. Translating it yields CASSERHLNTIYF.

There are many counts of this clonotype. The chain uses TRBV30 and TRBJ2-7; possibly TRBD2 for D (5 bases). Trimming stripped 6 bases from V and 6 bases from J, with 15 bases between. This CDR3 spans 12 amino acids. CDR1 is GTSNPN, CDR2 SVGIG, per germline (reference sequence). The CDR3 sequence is CACDPAGSEQYF. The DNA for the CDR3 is TGTGCCTGCGACCCAGCTGGGAGCGAGCAGTACTTC.

The DNA for the CDR3 is TGCGCCAGCAGCACCGGGACAGGGATAAGCACAGATACGCAGTATTTT. Its translation is CASSTGTGISTDTQYF. V gene TRBV5-1 combines with J gene TRBJ2-3; 9 positions agree with TRBD1. This CDR3 has 16 amino acids. From germline, CDR1 is SGHRS and CDR2 YFSETQ. Trimming took 4 bases from V and 0 from J; bases not matched to a gene: 6.

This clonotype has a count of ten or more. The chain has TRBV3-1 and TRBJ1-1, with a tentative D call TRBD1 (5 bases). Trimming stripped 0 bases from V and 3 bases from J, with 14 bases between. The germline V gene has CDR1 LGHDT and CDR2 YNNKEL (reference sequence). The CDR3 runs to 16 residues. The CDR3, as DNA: TGTGCCAGCAGCCAAGACTGGGGGGGGACGGACACTGAAGCTTTCTTT. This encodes CASSQDWGGTDTEAFF.

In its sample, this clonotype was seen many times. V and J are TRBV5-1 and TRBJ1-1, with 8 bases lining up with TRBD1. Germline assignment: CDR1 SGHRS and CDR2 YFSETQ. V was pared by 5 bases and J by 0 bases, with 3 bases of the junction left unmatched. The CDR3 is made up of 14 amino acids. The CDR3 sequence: CASRDRDMNTEAFF. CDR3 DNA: TGCGCCAGCAGGGACAGGGACATGAACACTGAAGCTTTCTTT.

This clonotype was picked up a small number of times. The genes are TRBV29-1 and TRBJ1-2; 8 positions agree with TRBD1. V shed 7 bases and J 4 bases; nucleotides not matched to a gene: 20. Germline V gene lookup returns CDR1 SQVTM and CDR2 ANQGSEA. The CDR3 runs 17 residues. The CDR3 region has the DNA TGCAGCGCGCGAGACGAACTTAACAGGGGGAGTTCCTATGGCTACACCTTC. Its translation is CSARDELNRGSSYGYTF.

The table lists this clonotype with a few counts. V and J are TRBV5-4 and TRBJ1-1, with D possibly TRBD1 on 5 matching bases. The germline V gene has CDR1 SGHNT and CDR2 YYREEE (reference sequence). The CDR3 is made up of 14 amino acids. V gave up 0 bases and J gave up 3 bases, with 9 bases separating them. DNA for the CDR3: TGTGCCAGCAGCTTGGCGGGGGTGGACACTGAAGCTTTCTTT. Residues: CASSLAGVDTEAFF.

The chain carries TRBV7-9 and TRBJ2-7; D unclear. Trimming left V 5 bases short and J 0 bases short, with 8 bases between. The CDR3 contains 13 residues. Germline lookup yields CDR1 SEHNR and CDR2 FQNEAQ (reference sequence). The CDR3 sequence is CASSGPASYEQYF. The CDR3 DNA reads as TGTGCCAGCAGCGGTCCAGCCTCCTACGAGCAGTACTTC.

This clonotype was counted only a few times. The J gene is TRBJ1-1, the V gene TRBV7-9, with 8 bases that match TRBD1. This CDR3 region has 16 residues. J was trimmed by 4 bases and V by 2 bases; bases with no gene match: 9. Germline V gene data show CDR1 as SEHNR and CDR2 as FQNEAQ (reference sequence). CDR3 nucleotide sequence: TGTGCCAGCAGCTTATCGAGGGCAGGGGGCATCACTGAAGCTTTCTTT. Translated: CASSLSRAGGITEAFF.

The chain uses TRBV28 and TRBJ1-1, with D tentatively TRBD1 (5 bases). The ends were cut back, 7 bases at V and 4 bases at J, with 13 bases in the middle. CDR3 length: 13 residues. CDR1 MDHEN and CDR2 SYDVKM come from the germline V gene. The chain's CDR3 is CASTLGVSTEAFF. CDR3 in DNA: TGTGCCAGCACCTTAGGGGTTTCCACTGAAGCTTTCTTT.

This CDR3 reads CASSVDRAQETQYF. CDR3 sequence (DNA): TGTGCCAGCAGCGTAGACAGGGCCCAGGAGACCCAGTACTTC. This rearrangement joins TRBV9 to TRBJ2-5; D is perhaps TRBD1 (6 bases). Trimming shortened V by 0 bases and J by 5 bases, and 11 bases separated the two germline ends. Germline CDR1 and CDR2: SGDLS and YYNGEE. The length of the CDR3 is 14 residues.

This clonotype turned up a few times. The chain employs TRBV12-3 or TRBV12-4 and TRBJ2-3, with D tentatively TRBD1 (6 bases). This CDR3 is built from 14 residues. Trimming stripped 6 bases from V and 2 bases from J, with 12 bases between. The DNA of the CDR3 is TGTGCCAGCAGGGATAGACAGGTCACAGATACGCAGTATTTT. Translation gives CASRDRQVTDTQYF.

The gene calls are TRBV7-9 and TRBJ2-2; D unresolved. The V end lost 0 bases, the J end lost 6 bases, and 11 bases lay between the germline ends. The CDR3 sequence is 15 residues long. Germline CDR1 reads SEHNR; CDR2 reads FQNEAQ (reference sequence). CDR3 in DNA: TGTGCCAGCAGCTTAGCTGGCGCGTACCCCGGGGAGCTGTTTTTT. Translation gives CASSLAGAYPGELFF.

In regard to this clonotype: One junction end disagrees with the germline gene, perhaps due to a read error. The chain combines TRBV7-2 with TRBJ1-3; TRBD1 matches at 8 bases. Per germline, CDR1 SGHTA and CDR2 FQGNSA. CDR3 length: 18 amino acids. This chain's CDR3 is CAGSLVGGQADSGNTIYF. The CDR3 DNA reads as TGTGCCGGCAGCTTAGTAGGGGGACAGGCTGACTCTGGAAACACCATATATTTT.

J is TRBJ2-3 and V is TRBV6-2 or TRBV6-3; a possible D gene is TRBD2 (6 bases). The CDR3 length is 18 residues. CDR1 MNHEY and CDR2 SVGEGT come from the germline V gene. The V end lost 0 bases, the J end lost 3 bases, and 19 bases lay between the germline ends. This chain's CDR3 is CASSYSYDGGEPTDTQYF. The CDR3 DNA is TGTGCCAGCAGTTACTCGTATGACGGGGGAGAGCCGACAGATACGCAGTATTTT.

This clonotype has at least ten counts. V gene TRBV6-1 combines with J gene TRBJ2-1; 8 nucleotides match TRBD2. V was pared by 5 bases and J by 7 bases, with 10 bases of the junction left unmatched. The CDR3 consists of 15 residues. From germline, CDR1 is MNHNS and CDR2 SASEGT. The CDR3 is CASSWAGGPLNEQFF. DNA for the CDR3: TGTGCCAGCAGTTGGGCGGGGGGCCCCTTGAATGAGCAGTTCTTC.